In this sample, the clone carrying this T cell receptor (beta chain) turned up once. No antigen is known for it. The data are from a study of T cell responses to AZD1222 COVID-19 vaccine. Whole-study findings and limits: CD4 TCRs linked to vaccination spanned spike, dominating at 160-218 and 743-854.

Only in-frame clones appear in the TCRdb table, and some are missing; sequencing was by immunoSEQ multiplex PCR. Of over 85,000 clones listed, 90% are singletons. The CDR3 loop spans 14 amino acids. Germline loops: CDR1 KGHSH, CDR2 LQKENI. Between the trimmed V and J ends, which lost 3 bases and 1 base, there was a span of 9 bases. The sequencing here drew on peripheral blood, taken on day 0 of AZD1222 vaccination. V and J are TRBV18 and TRBJ2-5, with no clear D. This sequence was found in an adult in good health. The CDR3 DNA is TGTGCCAGCTCACCCACAGTTCTCCAAGAGACCCAGTACTTC. Translated, it gives CASSPTVLQETQYF.